Each of the 8 T cell receptor beta chains below was sequenced from the same sample in a study of cytomegalovirus exposure and HLA in healthy donors. The PCR ran on 60 Vbeta and 13 Jbeta primers. TCRdb keeps only in-frame clones here, not all; method: immunoSEQ multiplex PCR. The sample lists 95,000 to 150,000 clones; 80% were seen once. The sample consisted of PBMCs. The receptors here all came from a man in his fifties or sixties in good health and CMV-seronegative.

This clone was recorded once. The chain carries TRBV4-1 and TRBJ1-5, with D uncertain. The CDR3 sequence is 15 residues long. The germline gives CDR1 MGHRA, CDR2 YSYEKL. Between the trimmed V and J ends, which lost 0 bases and 3 bases, there was a span of 9 bases. The chain's CDR3 is CASSQEGGTNQPQHF. Here the CDR3 DNA reads TGCGCCAGCAGCCAAGAAGGCGGCACCAATCAGCCCCAGCATTTT.

This chain uses TRBV6-1 with TRBJ2-1, with D perhaps matching TRBD1 (6 bases). There are 15 residues in the CDR3. Germline V gives CDR1 MNHNS, CDR2 SASEGT. V was trimmed by 6 bases and J by 1 base, leaving 13 bases between them. The CDR3 nucleotides read TGTGCCAGCAGGTATAACAGGGATTCCTACAATGAGCAGTTCTTC. As protein: CASRYNRDSYNEQFF.

The chain carries TRBV11-2 and TRBJ2-5, with 7 bases fitting TRBD1. This CDR3 region has 15 residues. The trim removed 5 bases at V and 7 bases at J, leaving 13 bases unmatched. Germline V gene sequence: CDR1 SGHAT, CDR2 FQNNGV. DNA of the CDR3: TGTGCCAGCAGCGCCTCCGGACAGGTGATGGCGACCCAGTACTTC. Translated, it gives CASSASGQVMATQYF.

The gene calls are TRBV5-1 and TRBJ2-3, with a possible D match to TRBD1 (6 bases). There are 14 residues in the CDR3. V lost 7 bases and J 0 bases, leaving 12 bases between the germline ends. Germline assignment: CDR1 SGHRS and CDR2 YFSETQ. The CDR3 is CASLDSTSTDTQYF. In nucleotides, the CDR3 is TGCGCCAGCCTGGACAGCACTAGCACAGATACGCAGTATTTT.

This sequence joins TRBV6-5 and TRBJ1-5; D not resolved. CDR3 length: 14 amino acids. In germline, CDR1 is MNHEY, CDR2 SVGAGI. The V and J ends lost 2 bases and 6 bases respectively, with 11 bases between them. The DNA of the CDR3 is TGTGCCAGCAGTTACCGCCAGTCAAGTCAGCCCCAGCATTTT. This gives the protein CASSYRQSSQPQHF.

The gene calls are TRBV7-9 and TRBJ2-1; 8 bases agree with TRBD2. The V and J ends lost 0 bases and 5 bases, in that order; junction bases with no gene match: 6. Looked up from germline, CDR1 is SEHNR and CDR2 is FQNEAQ (reference sequence). The CDR3 length is 16 residues. The CDR3 loop is CASSLATSDWHNEQFF. DNA of the CDR3: TGTGCCAGCAGCTTAGCGACTAGCGACTGGCACAATGAGCAGTTCTTC.

V is TRBV18 and J is TRBJ2-1; weak D call: TRBD1 (5 bases). The V gene lost 3 bases and the J gene lost 7 bases, with 16 bases spanning the gap. Germline lookup yields CDR1 KGHSH and CDR2 LQKENI. The CDR3 loop spans 15 amino acids. This CDR3 is CASSPDSGYRNEQFF. Here the CDR3 DNA reads TGTGCCAGCTCACCCGACAGTGGATATCGGAATGAGCAGTTCTTC.

This sequence joins TRBV4-3 and TRBJ1-1, with 9 bases that match TRBD1. Germline CDR1 LGHNA, CDR2 YSLEER. With 4 bases clipped from V and 1 base from J, the junction kept 7 bases outside the gene matches. The CDR3 is made up of 16 amino acids. The CDR3 sequence: CASSLGTGTGNTEAFF. In DNA form, the CDR3 reads TGCGCCAGCAGCCTAGGGACAGGGACAGGGAACACTGAAGCTTTCTTT.